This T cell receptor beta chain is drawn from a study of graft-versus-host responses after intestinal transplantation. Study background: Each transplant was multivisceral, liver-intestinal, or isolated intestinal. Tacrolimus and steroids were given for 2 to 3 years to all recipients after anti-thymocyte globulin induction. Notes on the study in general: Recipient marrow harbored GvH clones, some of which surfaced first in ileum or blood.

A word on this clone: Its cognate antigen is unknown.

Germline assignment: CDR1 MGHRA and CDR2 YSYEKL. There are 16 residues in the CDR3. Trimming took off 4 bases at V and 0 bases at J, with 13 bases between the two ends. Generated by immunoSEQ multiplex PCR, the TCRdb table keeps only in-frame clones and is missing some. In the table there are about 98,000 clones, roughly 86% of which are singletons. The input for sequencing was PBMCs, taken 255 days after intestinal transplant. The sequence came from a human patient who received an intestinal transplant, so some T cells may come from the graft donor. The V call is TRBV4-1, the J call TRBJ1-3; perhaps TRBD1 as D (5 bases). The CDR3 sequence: CASSPLRGGSGNTIYF. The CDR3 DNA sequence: TGCGCCAGCAGCCCTCTCCGGGGGGGCTCTGGAAACACCATATATTTT.